These 5 T cell receptor beta chains were all obtained from the same sample, sequenced in a study of blood T cell repertoires in COVID-19 (dated by TCRdb to the early 2020s). Library preparation used the immunoSEQ multiplex PCR assay. TCRdb's version of the immuneACCESS table is confined to in-frame rearrangements and falls short of the full clone set. An unresolved V gene accounts for under half of the shortfall where checked; the remainder is of unknown origin. In this sample the table shows about 73,000 clones, about 92% of which occur a single time. The ten largest clones take up approximately 15% of the sample. Input material: peripheral blood. Source of these receptors: a woman over 75 with active or convalescent COVID-19.

This sequence joins TRBV9 and TRBJ2-2; possible D gene TRBD1, 5 bases. Germline V gene sequence: CDR1 SGDLS, CDR2 YYNGEE. The CDR3 is 16 residues long. Trimming shortened V by 0 bases and J by 1 base, and 10 bases separated the two germline ends. The CDR3 spells CASSVGQGRNTGELFF. The CDR3 DNA follows: TGTGCCAGCAGCGTAGGGCAGGGAAGGAACACCGGGGAGCTGTTTTTT.

The chain carries TRBV12-3 or TRBV12-4 and TRBJ2-2; 8 bases match TRBD1. Trimming cost V 6 bases and J 6 bases; bases outside gene matches: 0. The CDR3 totals 12 residues. For the CDR3, the DNA is TGTGCCAGCAGACAGGGGGCCGGGGAGCTGTTTTTT. It translates to CASRQGAGELFF.

The rearrangement uses TRBV19 and TRBJ2-7; possible D gene TRBD1, 5 bases. The CDR3 is 13 amino acids. The germline V gene has CDR1 LNHDA and CDR2 SQIVND (reference sequence). Trimming cost V 1 base and J 6 bases, with 10 bases left between them. This chain's CDR3 is CASSIAMTAEQYF. The CDR3 coding sequence is TGTGCCAGTAGTATAGCCATGACAGCCGAGCAGTACTTC.

The chain has TRBV6-5 and TRBJ1-1, with D maybe TRBD1 (5 bases). V shed 4 bases and J shed 1 base, with 10 bases lying between them. The CDR3 covers 14 residues. The V gene's germline CDR1 is MNHEY and CDR2 SVGAGI. The CDR3 loop reads CASSSGWGNTEAFF. In nucleotides, the CDR3 is TGTGCCAGCAGTTCAGGGTGGGGGAACACTGAAGCTTTCTTT.

This sequence joins TRBV7-9 and TRBJ1-6, with 10 bases lining up with TRBD1. The CDR3 sequence is 17 residues long. Germline V gene lookup returns CDR1 SEHNR and CDR2 FQNEAQ (reference sequence). The trim removed 4 bases at V and 13 bases at J, leaving 16 bases unmatched. The CDR3 here is CASSYTPTGTGVVPLHF. CDR3 coding DNA: TGTGCCAGCAGCTACACCCCCACCGGGACAGGGGTGGTTCCCCTCCACTTT. Full variable domain (rest looked up from reference TRBV7-9 and TRBJ1-6): DTGVSQNPRHKITKRGQNVTFRCDPISEHNRLYWYRQTLGQGPEFLTYFQNEAQLEKSRLLSDRFSAERPKGSFSTLEIQRTEQGDSAMYLCASSYTPTGTGVVPLHFGNGTRLTVT.